The 22 T cell receptor beta chains in this list originate from one sample, sequenced in a study of T cells expressing NK-cell markers. TCRdb reanalyzed the 5' RACE reads and collapses them to one entry per CDR3 protein, without DNA. The sample holds about 260,000 distinct CDR3 sequences. The sequencing sample was made of blood T cells: a sorted CD56 or NKG2C T cell subset, CD4+ or CD8+ T cells, or bulk PBMC T cells (not recorded which). All receptors derive from a man between 18 and 35 years old in good health.

The rearrangement uses TRBV6-1 and TRBJ2-1; the TCRdb call, TRBD2, lacks DNA for checking. In germline, CDR1 is MNHNS, CDR2 SASEGT. This CDR3 has 14 residues. The CDR3: CASSPASVYNEQFF.

V gene TRBV12-3 or TRBV12-4 combines with J gene TRBJ1-5. The CDR3 has 15 amino acids. CDR3 sequence reads: CASSLSSGSNQPQHF.

The chain carries TRBV12-3 or TRBV12-4 and TRBJ2-6; as DNA is missing, the TRBD1 call by TCRdb cannot be tested. The CDR3 covers 17 residues. CDR3 sequence: CASLGDRDYSGANVLTF.

This chain links TRBV5-5 with TRBJ1-1; TCRdb outputs TRBD1, but without DNA this stays unchecked. This CDR3 has 13 amino acids. Germline values: CDR1 SGHKS, CDR2 YYEKEE (reference sequence). This chain's CDR3 is CASDRGTLAEAFF.

The CDR3 reads CSARGFLGLNEQYF. The chain is built from TRBV20-1 and TRBJ2-7; the D call of TRBD1 rests on TCRdb alone, since no DNA is present to check it. In germline, CDR1 is DFQATT, CDR2 SNEGSKA (reference sequence). CDR3 length: 14 amino acids.

This chain uses TRBV7-9 with TRBJ2-7. Germline V gene sequence: CDR1 SEHNR, CDR2 FQNEAQ (reference sequence). This CDR3 is 15 amino acids long. The chain's CDR3 is CASSLEGLRNYEQYF.

CDR3 in amino acids: CASSQDPALPSLKETQYF. V gene TRBV3-1 combines with J gene TRBJ2-5. CDR1 LGHDT and CDR2 YNNKEL come from the germline V gene (reference sequence). This CDR3 is 18 amino acids long.

This rearrangement joins TRBV20-1 to TRBJ2-3; without DNA, the TCRdb call of TRBD2 cannot be checked. The germline V gene encodes CDR1 DFQATT and CDR2 SNEGSKA (reference sequence). The CDR3 is made up of 13 amino acids. CDR3 in amino acids: CSARKGEGDTQYF.

This chain connects TRBV29-1 to TRBJ2-3. The CDR3 has 13 residues. Per the germline V gene, CDR1 is SQVTM and CDR2 is ANQGSEA. CDR3 sequence: CSVVLGQRNTQYF.

The chain joins TRBV5-1 to TRBJ2-2; TCRdb lists TRBD2, though no DNA is available to test this call. In germline, CDR1 is SGHRS, CDR2 YFSETQ. The CDR3 loop spans 15 amino acids. The CDR3 sequence is CASTLASGGNGELFF.

The J gene is TRBJ2-7, the V gene TRBV5-1; TCRdb picks TRBD1, but there is no DNA to check that call. The length of the CDR3 is 14 residues. Germline V gene data show CDR1 as SGHRS and CDR2 as YFSETQ. CDR3 amino acids: CASSLITGGHEQYF.

V is TRBV12-3 or TRBV12-4 and J is TRBJ2-2; the D call from TCRdb, TRBD1, cannot be confirmed without DNA. The length of the CDR3 is 14 residues. CDR3 in amino acids: CASSPGLDTGELFF.

This sequence joins TRBV11-2 and TRBJ2-3; TCRdb returns TRBD1, unconfirmable since there is no DNA. CDR1 and CDR2 from the germline V gene are SGHAT and FQNNGV. The CDR3 runs 16 residues. The CDR3 region is CASSRQRDRVTDTQYF.

The V gene is TRBV12-3 or TRBV12-4, the J gene TRBJ1-5; with no DNA, the TCRdb D assignment of TRBD1 cannot be verified. CDR3 length equals 15 residues. CDR3 loop: CASSLDLGRGQPQHF.

The chain recombines TRBV11-2 with TRBJ1-5. CDR1 is SGHAT and CDR2 is FQNNGV in the germline V gene. The CDR3 loop spans 17 amino acids. CDR3 region: CASSLGSQGRSNQPQHF.

The chain is built from TRBV5-5 and TRBJ2-7; checking the TCRdb D call of TRBD2 is not possible without DNA. The CDR3 is 14 residues long. Germline CDR1 reads SGHKS; CDR2 reads YYEKEE (reference sequence). The CDR3: CASSQGTSFNEQYF.

This rearrangement joins TRBV6-5 to TRBJ2-2; there is no DNA to check the TCRdb D call of TRBD1. There are 15 residues in the CDR3. Germline-derived CDR1 and CDR2 are MNHEY and SVGAGI. This chain's CDR3 is CASSYSGTGAGELFF.

The chain couples TRBV19 to TRBJ1-5; TCRdb's assignment of TRBD1 cannot be checked, as there is no DNA. In germline, CDR1 is LNHDA, CDR2 SQIVND (reference sequence). This CDR3 region has 15 residues. The CDR3 reads CASQTRDRGGQPQHF. The full variable domain, with the rest looked up from reference TRBV19 and TRBJ1-5, is DGGITQSPKYLFRKEGQNVTLSCEQNLNHDAMYWYRQDPGQGLRLIYYSQIVNDFQKGDIAEGYSVSREKKESFPLTVTSAQKNPTAFYLCASQTRDRGGQPQHFGDGTRLSIL.

This chain uses TRBV9 with TRBJ2-7; TCRdb's D call, TRBD1, is unchecked because there is no DNA. The CDR3 extends over 16 amino acids. In germline, CDR1 is SGDLS, CDR2 YYNGEE. CDR3 loop: CASSVGGQESSYEQYF.

The chain links TRBV18 to TRBJ2-3. The CDR3 contains 14 residues. Germline CDR1 KGHSH, CDR2 LQKENI. The CDR3 reads CASSPNRATDTQYF.

The V and J genes are TRBV12-3 or TRBV12-4 and TRBJ1-4; there is no DNA to check the TCRdb D call of TRBD1. CDR3 length: 15 residues. The CDR3 sequence: CASSAETVINEKLFF.

The rearrangement joins TRBV7-2 to TRBJ2-2; the TCRdb call, TRBD2, lacks DNA for checking. The CDR3 has 16 residues. Germline CDR1 and CDR2: SGHTA and FQGNSA. CDR3 protein: CASSLAGLLTTGELFF.